Listed here is a single TCR beta chain. The antigen is undetermined. Germline CDR1 MDHEN, CDR2 SYDVKM. Losses at the gene ends were 6 bases for V and 5 bases for J; bases not matched to a gene: 2. There are 12 residues in the CDR3. The data were obtained in a study of radiation and T cells in renal cell carcinoma. Treatment given: treatment-naive control, cytoreductive nephrectomy. Treatment-naive patients without radiation supplied the control tumors at nephrectomy. Study results and caveats: Dominant CDR3 motifs were more common in irradiated tumors than controls.

TCRdb's table, derived via immunoSEQ multiplex PCR, lists solely in-frame clones and lacks some. Among 15,000 or so clones listed, approximately 56% were seen once. J is TRBJ2-7 and V is TRBV28; 9 bases map to TRBD1. This TCR was recovered from a man in his 60s with renal cell carcinoma. Sequencing used tumor tissue, obtained from a patient whose treatment was nephrectomy without radiotherapy. CDR3 DNA sequence: TGTGCCAGCAGCCGGACAGGGGACGAGCAGTACTTC. Its protein is CASSRTGDEQYF.